This is a list of T cell receptor beta chains from one sample in a study of T-cell memory formation after mild COVID-19. MiXCR was run by TCRdb on the 5' RACE reads, yielding one entry per CDR3 protein. The table lists about 390,000 distinct CDR3 sequences, around 21% of them singletons. Material: PBMCs or a T cell subset sorted from them (not recorded which). Every receptor here comes from an adult woman who had mild COVID-19 (a few samples of this study predate the infection). Cell type and time point are not known. Each CDR3 is given with its conserved first and last residue. The order of the fields is D gene, J gene, clone size, V gene, CDR3 DNA, CDR3 protein. A D gene is named only where the DNA matches it firmly. A row's size may be missing; if present it is once, few, many or a size class.

D gene: -; J gene: TRBJ1-1; clone size: -; V gene: TRBV5-1; CDR3 DNA: TGCGCCAGCAGTGCGCAGGGCTTTGGGACTGAAGCTTTCTTT; CDR3 protein: CASSAQGFGTEAFF
D gene: -; J gene: TRBJ1-2; clone size: few; V gene: TRBV5-6; CDR3 DNA: TGTGCCAGCAGCTTGCAGGCGGGCTATGGCTACACCTTC; CDR3 protein: CASSLQAGYGYTF
D gene: TRBD2; J gene: TRBJ2-5; clone size: -; V gene: TRBV2; CDR3 DNA: TGTGCCAGCAGTGATTTGACTAGCGGGAGACAAGAGACCCAGTACTTC; CDR3 protein: CASSDLTSGRQETQYF
D gene: -; J gene: TRBJ2-2; clone size: few; V gene: TRBV9; CDR3 DNA: TGTGCCAGCAGCGGGAGGTTCCGGGACGAGCTGTTTTTT; CDR3 protein: CASSGRFRDELFF
D gene: -; J gene: TRBJ2-1; clone size: many; V gene: TRBV13; CDR3 DNA: TGTGCCAGCAGCTCACAGACTTCAGGTTCTAGCTCCTACAATGAGCAGTTCTTC; CDR3 protein: CASSSQTSGSSSYNEQFF
D gene: -; J gene: TRBJ2-3; clone size: many; V gene: TRBV20-1; CDR3 DNA: TGCAGTGCTAGAGATGGGGGGGCCGGAGATACGCAGTATTTT; CDR3 protein: CSARDGGAGDTQYF
D gene: -; J gene: TRBJ1-2; clone size: -; V gene: TRBV11-3; CDR3 DNA: TGTGCCAGCAGCCCGACCAGTACAGCGCAATTTTATGGCTACACCTTC; CDR3 protein: CASSPTSTAQFYGYTF
D gene: -; J gene: TRBJ1-4; clone size: -; V gene: TRBV6-6; CDR3 DNA: TGTGCCAGCAGGGACCGTCGGGTAGCTAATGAAAAACTGTTTTTT; CDR3 protein: CASRDRRVANEKLFF
D gene: -; J gene: TRBJ2-7; clone size: -; V gene: TRBV5-6; CDR3 DNA: TGTGCCAGCAGCGTGGTAGGGGGGGGATCCTACGAGCAGTACTTC; CDR3 protein: CASSVVGGGSYEQYF
D gene: TRBD1; J gene: TRBJ1-2; clone size: -; V gene: TRBV5-1; CDR3 DNA: TGCGCCAGCAGCCCCCACGCCACGGACAGGGCCGCTAACTATGGCTACACCTTC; CDR3 protein: CASSPHATDRAANYGYTF
D gene: TRBD2; J gene: TRBJ2-3; clone size: many; V gene: TRBV10-3; CDR3 DNA: TGTGCCATCACTCCGTCGACTAGCGAGGCAGATACGCAGTATTTT; CDR3 protein: CAITPSTSEADTQYF
D gene: -; J gene: TRBJ2-5; clone size: -; V gene: TRBV7-9; CDR3 DNA: TGTGCCAGCAGCTCTTCCCGGGGTATGACGGAAGAGACCCAGTACTTC; CDR3 protein: CASSSSRGMTEETQYF
D gene: -; J gene: TRBJ1-1; clone size: few; V gene: TRBV29-1; CDR3 DNA: TGCAGCGTTGATAAGGGTACGGGCACTGAAGCTTTCTTT; CDR3 protein: CSVDKGTGTEAFF
D gene: TRBD2; J gene: TRBJ2-1; clone size: few; V gene: TRBV20-1; CDR3 DNA: TGCAGTCCCTTAAGCGGGAGGACCCCGTACAATGAGCAGTTCTTC; CDR3 protein: CSPLSGRTPYNEQFF
D gene: TRBD1; J gene: TRBJ2-7; clone size: few; V gene: TRBV20-1; CDR3 DNA: TGCAGTGCTAGGGGGGACAGGGCGTACGAGCAGTACTTC; CDR3 protein: CSARGDRAYEQYF
D gene: -; J gene: TRBJ2-7; clone size: few; V gene: TRBV5-1; CDR3 DNA: TGCGCCAGCAGCAGGCGGGGAAACAACTACGAGCAGTACTTC; CDR3 protein: CASSRRGNNYEQYF
D gene: TRBD2; J gene: TRBJ2-1; clone size: -; V gene: TRBV7-8; CDR3 DNA: TGTGCCAGCAGCTTGCCTCTAGCGGGAGGGCTACACAATGAGCAGTTCTTC; CDR3 protein: CASSLPLAGGLHNEQFF
D gene: -; J gene: TRBJ2-7; clone size: -; V gene: TRBV5-1; CDR3 DNA: TGCGCCAGCAGACCCACGGCAGGTGGCTCCTACGAGCAGTACTTC; CDR3 protein: CASRPTAGGSYEQYF
D gene: -; J gene: TRBJ1-1; clone size: -; V gene: TRBV11-3; CDR3 DNA: TGTGCCAGCAGCTTAACAGGCACTGAAGCTTTCTTT; CDR3 protein: CASSLTGTEAFF
D gene: TRBD2; J gene: TRBJ2-7; clone size: few; V gene: TRBV10-3; CDR3 DNA: TGTGCCATCAGCCCCGGACTAGCGAGGAGCTCCTACGAGCAGTACTTC; CDR3 protein: CAISPGLARSSYEQYF
D gene: -; J gene: TRBJ2-2; clone size: -; V gene: TRBV5-1; CDR3 DNA: TGCGCCAGCAACGGGGGGAACACCGGGGAGCTGTTTTTT; CDR3 protein: CASNGGNTGELFF
D gene: -; J gene: TRBJ2-1; clone size: few; V gene: TRBV5-1; CDR3 DNA: TGCGCCAGCAGCCCTCCCACCCTATACAATGAGCAGTTCTTC; CDR3 protein: CASSPPTLYNEQFF
D gene: TRBD1; J gene: TRBJ1-2; clone size: few; V gene: TRBV20-1; CDR3 DNA: TGCAGTGCTAGGGGGGGGACAGCCTATGGCTACACCTTC; CDR3 protein: CSARGGTAYGYTF